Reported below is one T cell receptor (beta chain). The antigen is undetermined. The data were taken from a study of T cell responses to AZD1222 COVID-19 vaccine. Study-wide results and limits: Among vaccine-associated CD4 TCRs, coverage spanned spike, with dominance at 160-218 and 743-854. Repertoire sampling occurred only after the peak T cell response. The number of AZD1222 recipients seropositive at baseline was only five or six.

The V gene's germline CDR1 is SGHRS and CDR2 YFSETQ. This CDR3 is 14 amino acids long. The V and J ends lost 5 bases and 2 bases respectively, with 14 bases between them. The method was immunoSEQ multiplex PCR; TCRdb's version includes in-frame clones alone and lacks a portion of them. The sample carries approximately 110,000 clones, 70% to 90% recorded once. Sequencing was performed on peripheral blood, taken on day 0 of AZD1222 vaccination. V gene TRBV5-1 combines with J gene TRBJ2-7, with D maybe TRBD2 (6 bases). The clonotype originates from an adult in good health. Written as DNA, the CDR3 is TGCGCCAGCAGACGAAGAGGGGAGGCCTACGAGCAGTACTTC. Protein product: CASRRRGEAYEQYF.